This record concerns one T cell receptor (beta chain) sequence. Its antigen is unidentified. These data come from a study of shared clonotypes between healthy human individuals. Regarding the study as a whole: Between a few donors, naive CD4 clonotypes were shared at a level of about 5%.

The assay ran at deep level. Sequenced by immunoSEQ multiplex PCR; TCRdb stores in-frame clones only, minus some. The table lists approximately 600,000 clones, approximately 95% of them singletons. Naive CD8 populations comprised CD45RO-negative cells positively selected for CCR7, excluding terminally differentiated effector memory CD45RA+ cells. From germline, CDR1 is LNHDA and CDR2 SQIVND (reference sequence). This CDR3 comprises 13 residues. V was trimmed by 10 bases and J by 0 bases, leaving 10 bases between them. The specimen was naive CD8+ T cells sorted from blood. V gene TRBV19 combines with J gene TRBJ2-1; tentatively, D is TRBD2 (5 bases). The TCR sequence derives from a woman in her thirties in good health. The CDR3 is CATRGSSYNEQFF. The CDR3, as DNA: TGTGCCACCCGAGGGAGCTCCTACAATGAGCAGTTCTTC.